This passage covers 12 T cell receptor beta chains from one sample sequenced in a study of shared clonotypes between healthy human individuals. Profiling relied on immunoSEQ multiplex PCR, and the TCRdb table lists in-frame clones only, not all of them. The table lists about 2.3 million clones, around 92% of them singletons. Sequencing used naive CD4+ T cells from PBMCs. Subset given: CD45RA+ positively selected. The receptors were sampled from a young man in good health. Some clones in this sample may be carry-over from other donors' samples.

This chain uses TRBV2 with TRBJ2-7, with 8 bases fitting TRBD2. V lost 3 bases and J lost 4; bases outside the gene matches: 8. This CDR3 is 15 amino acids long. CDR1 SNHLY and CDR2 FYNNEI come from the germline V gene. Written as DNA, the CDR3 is TGTGCCAGCAGTGACACCGGGACTAGATCGTACGAGCAGTACTTC. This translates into CASSDTGTRSYEQYF.

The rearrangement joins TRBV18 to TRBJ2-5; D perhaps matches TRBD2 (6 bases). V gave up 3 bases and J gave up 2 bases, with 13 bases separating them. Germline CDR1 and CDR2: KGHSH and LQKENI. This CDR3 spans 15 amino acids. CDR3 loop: CASSPPTRPQETQYF. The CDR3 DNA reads TGTGCCAGCTCACCGCCGACTAGACCACAAGAGACCCAGTACTTC.

CDR3 loop: CASSLMVPRGDEKLFF. CDR3 nucleotides: TGTGCCAGCAGTTTAATGGTCCCTCGGGGGGATGAAAAACTGTTTTTT. The chain uses TRBV28 and TRBJ1-4; maybe TRBD1 (5 bases). Germline V gene sequence: CDR1 MDHEN, CDR2 SYDVKM. This CDR3 has 16 residues. Trimming took 2 bases from V and 6 from J, leaving 16 bases between them.

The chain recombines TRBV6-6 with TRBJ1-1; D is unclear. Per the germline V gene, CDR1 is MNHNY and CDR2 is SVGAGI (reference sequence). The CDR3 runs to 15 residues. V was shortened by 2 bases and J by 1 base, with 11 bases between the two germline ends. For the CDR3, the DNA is TGTGCCAGCAGTTACCCGACCATACCGAACACTGAAGCTTTCTTT. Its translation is CASSYPTIPNTEAFF.

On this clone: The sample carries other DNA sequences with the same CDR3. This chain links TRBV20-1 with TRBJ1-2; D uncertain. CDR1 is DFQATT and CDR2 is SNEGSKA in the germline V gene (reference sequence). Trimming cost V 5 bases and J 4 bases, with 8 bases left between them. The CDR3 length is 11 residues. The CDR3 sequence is CSAPGVYGYTF. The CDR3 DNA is TGCAGTGCTCCCGGTGTCTATGGCTACACCTTC.

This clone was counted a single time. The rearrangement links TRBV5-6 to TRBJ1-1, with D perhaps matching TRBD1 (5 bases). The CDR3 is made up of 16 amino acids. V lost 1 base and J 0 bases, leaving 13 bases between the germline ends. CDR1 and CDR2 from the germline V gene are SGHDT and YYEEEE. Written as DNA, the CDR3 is TGTGCCAGCAGCTTGAATCGGGGACCCCTGAACACTGAAGCTTTCTTT. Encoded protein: CASSLNRGPLNTEAFF.

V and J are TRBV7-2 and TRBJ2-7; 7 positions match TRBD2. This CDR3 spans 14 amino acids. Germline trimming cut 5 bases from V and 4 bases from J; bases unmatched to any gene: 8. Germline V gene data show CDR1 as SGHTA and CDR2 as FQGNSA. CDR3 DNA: TGTGCCAGCAGCGCCTACGGGGGGTTTTACGAGCAGTACTTC. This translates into CASSAYGGFYEQYF.

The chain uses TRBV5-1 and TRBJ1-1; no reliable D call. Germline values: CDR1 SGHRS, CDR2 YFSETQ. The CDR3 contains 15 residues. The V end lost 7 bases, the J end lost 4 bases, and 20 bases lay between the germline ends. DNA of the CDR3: TGCGCCAGCTTATTGACCCCTGGGTTGAGCACTGAAGCTTTCTTT. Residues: CASLLTPGLSTEAFF.

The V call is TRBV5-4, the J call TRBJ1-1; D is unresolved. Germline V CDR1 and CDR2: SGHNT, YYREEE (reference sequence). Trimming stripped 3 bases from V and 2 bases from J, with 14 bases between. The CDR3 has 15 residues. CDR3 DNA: TGTGCCAGCAGCTCGATCGGCCAGCAAAACACTGAAGCTTTCTTT. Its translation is CASSSIGQQNTEAFF.

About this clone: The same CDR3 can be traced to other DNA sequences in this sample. The CDR3 loop is CASSLGGTGYEQYF. As DNA, the CDR3 is TGCGCCAGCAGCTTGGGCGGGACGGGATACGAGCAGTACTTC. The chain has TRBV5-1 and TRBJ2-7; tentatively, D is TRBD2 (6 bases). Germline V lookup: CDR1 SGHRS, CDR2 YFSETQ. With 0 bases removed from V and 4 bases from J, the gap between germline ends came to 11 bases. This CDR3 comprises 14 residues.

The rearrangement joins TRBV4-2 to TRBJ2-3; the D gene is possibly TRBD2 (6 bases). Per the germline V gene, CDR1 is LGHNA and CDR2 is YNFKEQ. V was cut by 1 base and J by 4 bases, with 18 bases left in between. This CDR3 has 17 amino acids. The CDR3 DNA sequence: TGTGCCAGCAGCCAAGTAAGGAGCGGAGGGGTTGCAGATACGCAGTATTTT. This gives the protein CASSQVRSGGVADTQYF.

The CDR3 coding sequence is TGTGCCAGCAGTTTATCCCGGGTTTTCTCTGAAGCTTTCTTT. Protein sequence: CASSLSRVFSEAFF. V is TRBV28 and J is TRBJ1-1; D gene unclear. This CDR3 comprises 14 residues. Germline V gives CDR1 MDHEN, CDR2 SYDVKM. V was shortened by 1 base and J by 6 bases, with 12 bases between the two germline ends.